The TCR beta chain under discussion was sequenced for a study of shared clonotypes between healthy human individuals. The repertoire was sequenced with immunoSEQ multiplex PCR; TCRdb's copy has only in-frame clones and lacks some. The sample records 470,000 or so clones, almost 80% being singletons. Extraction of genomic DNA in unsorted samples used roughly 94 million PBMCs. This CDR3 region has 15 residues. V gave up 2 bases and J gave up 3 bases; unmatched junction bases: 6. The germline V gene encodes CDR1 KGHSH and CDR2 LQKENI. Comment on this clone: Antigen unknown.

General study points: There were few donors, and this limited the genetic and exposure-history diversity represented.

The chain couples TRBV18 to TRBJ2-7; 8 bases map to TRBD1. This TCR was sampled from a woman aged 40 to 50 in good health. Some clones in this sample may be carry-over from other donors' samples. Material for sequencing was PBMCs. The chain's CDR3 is CASSPAGTGIYEQYF. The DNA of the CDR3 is TGTGCCAGCTCACCAGCCGGGACAGGCATCTACGAGCAGTACTTC.